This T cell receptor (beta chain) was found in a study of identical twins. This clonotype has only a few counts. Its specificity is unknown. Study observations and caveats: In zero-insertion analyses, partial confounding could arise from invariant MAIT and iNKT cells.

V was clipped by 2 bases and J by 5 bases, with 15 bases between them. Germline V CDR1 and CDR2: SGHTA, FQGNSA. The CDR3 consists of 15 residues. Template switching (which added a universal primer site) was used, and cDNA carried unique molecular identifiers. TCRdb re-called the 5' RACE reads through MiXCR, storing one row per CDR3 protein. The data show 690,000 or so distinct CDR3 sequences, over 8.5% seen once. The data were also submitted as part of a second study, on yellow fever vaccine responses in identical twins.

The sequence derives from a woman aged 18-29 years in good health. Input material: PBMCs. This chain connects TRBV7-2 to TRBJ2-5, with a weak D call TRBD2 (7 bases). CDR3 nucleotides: TGTGCCAGCAGCTTATCCCGGGGGGCGGGGGAGACCCAGTACTTC. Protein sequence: CASSLSRGAGETQYF.